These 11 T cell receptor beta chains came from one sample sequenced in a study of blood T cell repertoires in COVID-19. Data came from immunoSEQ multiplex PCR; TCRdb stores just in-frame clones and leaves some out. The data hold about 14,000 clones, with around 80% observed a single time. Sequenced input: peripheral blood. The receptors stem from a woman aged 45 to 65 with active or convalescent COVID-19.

The CDR3: CASSDLDPGQNLTEAFF. The CDR3 DNA reads as TGTGCCAGCAGTGACCTAGACCCGGGACAGAATCTTACTGAAGCTTTCTTT. J is TRBJ1-1 and V is TRBV6-4; 7 nucleotides align to TRBD1. The length of the CDR3 is 17 residues. Germline V gives CDR1 MRHNA, CDR2 SNTAGT. V dropped 2 bases and J dropped 5; count of bases not matched to a gene: 14.

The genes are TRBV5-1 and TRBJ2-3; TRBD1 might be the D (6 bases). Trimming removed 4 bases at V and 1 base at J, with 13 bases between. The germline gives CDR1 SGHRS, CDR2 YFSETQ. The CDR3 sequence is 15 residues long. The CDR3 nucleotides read TGCGCCAGCAGCCAAACAGGGTCTGGCACAGATACGCAGTATTTT. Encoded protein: CASSQTGSGTDTQYF.

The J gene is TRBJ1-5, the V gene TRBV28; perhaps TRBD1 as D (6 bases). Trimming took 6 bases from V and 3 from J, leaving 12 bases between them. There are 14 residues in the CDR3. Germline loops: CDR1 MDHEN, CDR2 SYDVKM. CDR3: CASSKGHLNQPQHF. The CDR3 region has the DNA TGTGCCAGCAGCAAGGGACACCTCAATCAGCCCCAGCATTTT.

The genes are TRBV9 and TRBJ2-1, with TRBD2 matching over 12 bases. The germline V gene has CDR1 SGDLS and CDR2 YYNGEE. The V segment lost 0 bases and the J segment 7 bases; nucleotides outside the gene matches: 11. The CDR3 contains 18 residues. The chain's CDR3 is CASSVDPSGGALTNEQFF. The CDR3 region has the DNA TGTGCCAGCAGCGTAGATCCTAGCGGGGGGGCCTTAACAAATGAGCAGTTCTTC.

The DNA for the CDR3 is TGTGCCAGCAGCTCGGACTGGGGGCGGGTCACCGGGGAGCTGTTTTTT. Residues: CASSSDWGRVTGELFF. The rearrangement uses TRBV7-2 and TRBJ2-2, with a weak D call TRBD1 (6 bases). The CDR3 is 16 residues long. Trimming removed 4 bases at V and 4 bases at J, with 16 bases between. Germline CDR1 SGHTA, CDR2 FQGNSA.

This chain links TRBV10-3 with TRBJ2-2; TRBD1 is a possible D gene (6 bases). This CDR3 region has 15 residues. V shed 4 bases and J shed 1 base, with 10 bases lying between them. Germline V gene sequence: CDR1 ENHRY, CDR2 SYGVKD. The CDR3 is CAISGGQRNTGELFF. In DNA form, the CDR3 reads TGTGCCATCAGTGGTGGACAGAGGAACACCGGGGAGCTGTTTTTT.

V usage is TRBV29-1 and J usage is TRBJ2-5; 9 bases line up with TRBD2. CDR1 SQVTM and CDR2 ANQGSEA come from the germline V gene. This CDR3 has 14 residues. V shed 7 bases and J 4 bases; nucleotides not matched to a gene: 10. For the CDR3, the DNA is TGCAGCGCTGCGGGACTAGCTTTGGGAGAGACCCAGTACTTC. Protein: CSAAGLALGETQYF.

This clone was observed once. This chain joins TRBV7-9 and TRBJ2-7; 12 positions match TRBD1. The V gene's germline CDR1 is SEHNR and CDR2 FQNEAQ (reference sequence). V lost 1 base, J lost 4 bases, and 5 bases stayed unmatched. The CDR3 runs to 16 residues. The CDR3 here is CASSLGRGQGAYEQYF. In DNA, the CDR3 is TGTGCCAGCAGCTTAGGGCGGGGACAGGGGGCTTACGAGCAGTACTTC.

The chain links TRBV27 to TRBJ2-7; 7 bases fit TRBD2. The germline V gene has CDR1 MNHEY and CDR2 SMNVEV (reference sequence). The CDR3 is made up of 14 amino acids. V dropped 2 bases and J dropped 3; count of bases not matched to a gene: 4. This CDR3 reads CASSLGGSLYEQYF. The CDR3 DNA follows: TGTGCCAGCAGTTTAGGCGGGAGTCTCTACGAGCAGTACTTC.

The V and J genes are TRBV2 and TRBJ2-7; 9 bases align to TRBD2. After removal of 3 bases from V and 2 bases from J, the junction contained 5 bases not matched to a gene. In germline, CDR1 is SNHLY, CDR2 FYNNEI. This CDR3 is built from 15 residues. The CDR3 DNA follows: TGTGCCAGCAGTGAGTTAGCGGGAGCTCCCTACGAGCAGTACTTC. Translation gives CASSELAGAPYEQYF.

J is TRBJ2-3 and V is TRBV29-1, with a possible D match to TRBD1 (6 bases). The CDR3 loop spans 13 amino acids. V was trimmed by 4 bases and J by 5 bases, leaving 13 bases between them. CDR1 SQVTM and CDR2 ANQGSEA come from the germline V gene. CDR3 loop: CSVGLGALDTQYF. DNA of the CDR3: TGCAGCGTTGGTCTGGGGGCCTTAGATACGCAGTATTTT.